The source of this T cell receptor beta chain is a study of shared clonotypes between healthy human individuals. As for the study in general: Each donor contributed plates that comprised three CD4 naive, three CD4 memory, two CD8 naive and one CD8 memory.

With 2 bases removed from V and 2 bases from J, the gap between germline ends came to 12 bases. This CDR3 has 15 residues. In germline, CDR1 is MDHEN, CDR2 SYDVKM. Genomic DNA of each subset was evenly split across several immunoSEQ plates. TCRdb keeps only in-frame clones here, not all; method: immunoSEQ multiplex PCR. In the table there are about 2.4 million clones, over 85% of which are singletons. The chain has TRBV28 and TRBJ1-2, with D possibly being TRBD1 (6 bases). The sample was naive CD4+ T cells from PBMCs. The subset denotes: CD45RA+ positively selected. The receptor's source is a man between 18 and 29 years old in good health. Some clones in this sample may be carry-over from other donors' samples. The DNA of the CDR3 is TGTGCCAGCAGTTTAGGAGGGGGAGAAAACTATGGCTACACCTTC. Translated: CASSLGGGENYGYTF.